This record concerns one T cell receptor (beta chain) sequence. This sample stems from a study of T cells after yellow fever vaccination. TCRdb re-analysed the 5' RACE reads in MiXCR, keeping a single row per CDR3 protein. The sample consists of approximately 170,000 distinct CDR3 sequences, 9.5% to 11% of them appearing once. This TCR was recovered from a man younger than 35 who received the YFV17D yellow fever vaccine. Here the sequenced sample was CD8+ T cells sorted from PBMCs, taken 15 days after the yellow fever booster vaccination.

The CDR3 here is CASSRSTGTGNLGTEAFF. CDR3 nucleotide sequence: TGTGCCAGCAGCCGGAGTACCGGGACAGGGAATTTGGGAACTGAAGCTTTCTTT. The V call is TRBV7-8, the J call TRBJ1-1, with 9 nucleotides matching TRBD1. Losses at the gene ends were 5 bases for V and 5 bases for J; bases not matched to a gene: 18. The germline CDR1 and CDR2 sequences are SGHVS and FQNEAQ. The CDR3 contains 18 residues.